The clone carrying this T cell receptor (beta chain) was recorded many times. The target antigen is unknown. Time point described: persistent/refractory GD, antithyroid drugs over 5 years with positive TRAb. RNA from PBMCs was the source of the TCR library. Graves' disease diagnosis was established per American Thyroid Association guidelines. One endocrinology department in Xi'an, China, was where patients came from. The data stem from a study of regulatory T cells in long-lasting Graves disease. Study outcomes and limitations: Persistent disease exhibited a predilection for TRBV28, TRBJ1-2 and TRBJ2-5.

Arm-PCR with iRepertoire HTBI primers amplified the CDR3 regions for these TCR beta libraries. Each CDR3 protein gets one entry after TCRdb re-called the multiplex PCR reads with MiXCR. The sample has hundreds of thousands of distinct CDR3 sequences, roughly 30% seen once. The CDR3 length is 17 residues. Germline loops: CDR1 MDHEN, CDR2 SYDVKM. V trimming: 5 bases; J trimming: 4 bases; junction bases outside the gene matches: 15. This chain connects TRBV28 to TRBJ2-7; 9 nucleotides align to TRBD1. The source material was peripheral blood mononuclear cells (PBMCs), sampled when the disease was refractory, from a patient treated with antithyroid drugs. The TCR sequence derives from a female donor with Graves disease. The CDR3 DNA reads as TGTGCCAGCAGTCCCTTTATGAGGGACAGGGCTCCTTACGAGCAGTACTTC. This encodes CASSPFMRDRAPYEQYF.